A selection of T cell receptor beta chains follows, all from one sample in a study of shared clonotypes between healthy human individuals. Clones were sequenced by immunoSEQ multiplex PCR, and TCRdb holds only the in-frame ones, with some missing. The sample consists of about 2.3 million clones, 85% to 95% of them appearing once. Material: naive CD4+ T cells from PBMCs. Receptor source: a young man in good health. Some clones in this sample may be carry-over from other donors' samples. The CDR3 runs from the conserved cysteine through the conserved F or W. The order of the fields is clone size, D gene, V gene, J gene, CDR3 DNA, CDR3 protein. A D gene is named only where the DNA matches it firmly. The listing skips clone size in some rows; elsewhere it reads once, few, many or a size class.

NA	NA	TRBV6-1	TRBJ2-7	TGTGCCAGCGAGCGGGTACCCTACGAGCAGTACTTC	CASERVPYEQYF
NA	TRBD1	TRBV6-1	TRBJ1-4	TGTGCCAGCATAACAGGGGGCGCCGGTGAAAAACTGTTTTTT	CASITGGAGEKLFF
once	NA	TRBV6-1	TRBJ1-1	TGTGCCAGCAGTGCGGGGCTGGTTAAACCTGGAGCTTTCTTT	CASSAGLVKPGAFF
NA	NA	TRBV28	TRBJ2-7	TGTGCCAGCAGTTCCGGGACTGGCTTAGAGCAGTACTTC	CASSSGTGLEQYF
NA	NA	TRBV5-1	TRBJ2-7	TGCGCCAGCAGCTTGGGAGCGCACGAGCAGTACTTC	CASSLGAHEQYF
NA	NA	TRBV5-1	TRBJ1-2	TGCGCCAGCAGCTTGGACGGGAACTATGGCTACACCTTC	CASSLDGNYGYTF
NA	NA	TRBV7-8	TRBJ2-5	TGTGCCAGCAGCTTAAGGGTGGCAGGGAGAGAGACCCAGTACTTC	CASSLRVAGRETQYF
NA	TRBD1	TRBV5-1	TRBJ1-1	TGCGCCAGCAGCTTTGGAGGGGGCGCGGACACTGAAGCTTTCTTT	CASSFGGGADTEAFF
NA	TRBD1	TRBV6-6	TRBJ2-7	TGTGCCAGCAGACCTACGGGACAGGGCTACGAGCAGTACTTC	CASRPTGQGYEQYF
NA	NA	TRBV11-2	TRBJ2-1	TGTGCCAGCAGCCATCCCTACAATGAGCAGTTCTTC	CASSHPYNEQFF
NA	TRBD1	TRBV6-6	TRBJ1-5	TGTGCCAGCAGTTACCCGGGGACAGCCACTAATCAGCCCCAGCATTTT	CASSYPGTATNQPQHF
NA	NA	TRBV28	TRBJ2-7	TGTGCCAGCAGTGGGGGAGGGGGATTTTCGCGCTACGAGCAGTACTTC	CASSGGGGFSRYEQYF
NA	NA	TRBV5-4	TRBJ2-5	TGTGCCAGCAGCCCCATGGAGTCGTACCAAGAGACCCAGTACTTC	CASSPMESYQETQYF
once	NA	TRBV28	TRBJ2-1	TGTGCCAGCAGTTTCATGTTAAGGGGGTCGGGACAGTTCTTC	CASSFMLRGSGQFF
NA	TRBD1	TRBV6-1	TRBJ2-2	TGTGCCAGCAGTGAAGAACAGGGGGCGCGGTCGAACACCGGGGAGCTGTTTTTT	CASSEEQGARSNTGELFF
NA	TRBD1	TRBV5-8	TRBJ1-1	TGTGCCAGCAGCGCCGACAGGGCCACTGAAGCTTTCTTT	CASSADRATEAFF
NA	TRBD1	TRBV18	TRBJ2-2	TGTGCCAGCTCACCACCGAACCGGGCAGGGGGCTACACCGGGGAGCTGTTTTTT	CASSPPNRAGGYTGELFF
NA	TRBD1	TRBV5-1	TRBJ2-3	TGCGCCAGCAGACAGGGGGCCCCCCCAGATACGCAGTATTTT	CASRQGAPPDTQYF
NA	TRBD1	TRBV5-1	TRBJ2-3	TGCGCCAGCAGCTTGGGGCCCGGACAGGGGACAGATACGCAGTATTTT	CASSLGPGQGTDTQYF
once	TRBD1	TRBV11-2	TRBJ1-4	TGTGCCAGCAGCTATACAGGGGGGGATGAAAAACTGTTTTTT	CASSYTGGDEKLFF
NA	NA	TRBV28	TRBJ1-1	TGTGCCAGCAGTTTATTGGGACGTTTGAACACTGAAGCTTTCTTT	CASSLLGRLNTEAFF
NA	TRBD2	TRBV10-1	TRBJ2-7	TGCGCCAGCAGTGATGCTAGCGGGGGAACCTACGAGCAGTACTTC	CASSDASGGTYEQYF
NA	NA	TRBV27	TRBJ1-5	TGTGCCAGCACCCTCCGACTGGGCCATCAGCCCCAGCATTTT	CASTLRLGHQPQHF